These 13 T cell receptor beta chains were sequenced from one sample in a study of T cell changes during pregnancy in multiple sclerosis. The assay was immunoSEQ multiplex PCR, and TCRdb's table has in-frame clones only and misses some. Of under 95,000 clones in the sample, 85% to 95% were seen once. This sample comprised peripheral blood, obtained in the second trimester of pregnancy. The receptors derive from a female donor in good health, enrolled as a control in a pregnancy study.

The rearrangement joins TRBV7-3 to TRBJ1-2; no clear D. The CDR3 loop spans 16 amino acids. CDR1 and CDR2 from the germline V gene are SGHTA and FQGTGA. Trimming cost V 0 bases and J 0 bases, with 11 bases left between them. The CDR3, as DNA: TGTGCCAGCAGCTTAACGTCCTCGGCGGCTAACTATGGCTACACCTTC. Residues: CASSLTSSAANYGYTF.

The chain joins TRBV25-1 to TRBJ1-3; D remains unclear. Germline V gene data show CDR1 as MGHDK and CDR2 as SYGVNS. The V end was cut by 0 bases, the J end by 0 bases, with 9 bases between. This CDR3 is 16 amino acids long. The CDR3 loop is CASSEYTASSGNTIYF. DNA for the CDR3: TGTGCCAGCAGTGAATATACGGCTAGCTCTGGAAACACCATATATTTT. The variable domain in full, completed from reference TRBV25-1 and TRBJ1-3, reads EADIYQTPRYLVIGTGKKITLECSQTMGHDKMYWYQQDPGMELHLIHYSYGVNSTEKGDLSSESTVSRIRTEHFPLTLESARPSHTSQYLCASSEYTASSGNTIYFGEGSWLTVV.

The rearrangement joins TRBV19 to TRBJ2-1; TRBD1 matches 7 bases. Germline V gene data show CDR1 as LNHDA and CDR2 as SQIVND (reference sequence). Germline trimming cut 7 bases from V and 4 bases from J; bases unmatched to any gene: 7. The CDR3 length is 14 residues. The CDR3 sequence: CASTPRDRYNEQFF. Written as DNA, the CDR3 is TGTGCCAGTACTCCCCGGGACAGATACAATGAGCAGTTCTTC.

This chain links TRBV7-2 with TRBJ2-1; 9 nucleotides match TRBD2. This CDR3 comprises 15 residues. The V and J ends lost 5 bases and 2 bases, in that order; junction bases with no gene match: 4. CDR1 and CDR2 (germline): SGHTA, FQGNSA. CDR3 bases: TGTGCCAGCAGCCGCACTAGCGGGCCCTACAATGAGCAGTTCTTC. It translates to CASSRTSGPYNEQFF.

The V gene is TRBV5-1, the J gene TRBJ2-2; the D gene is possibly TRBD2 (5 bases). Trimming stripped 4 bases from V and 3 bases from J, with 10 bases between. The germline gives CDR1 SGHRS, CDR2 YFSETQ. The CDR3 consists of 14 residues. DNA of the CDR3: TGCGCCAGCAGCCCCCGGGGAGACACCGGGGAGCTGTTTTTT. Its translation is CASSPRGDTGELFF.

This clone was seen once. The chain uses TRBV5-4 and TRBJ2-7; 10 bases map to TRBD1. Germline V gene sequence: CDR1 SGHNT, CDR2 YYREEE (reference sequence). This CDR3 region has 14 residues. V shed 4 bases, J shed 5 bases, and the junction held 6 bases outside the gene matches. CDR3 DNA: TGTGCCAGCAGCCCCGGGACAGGGGTTAACGAGCAGTACTTC. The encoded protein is CASSPGTGVNEQYF.

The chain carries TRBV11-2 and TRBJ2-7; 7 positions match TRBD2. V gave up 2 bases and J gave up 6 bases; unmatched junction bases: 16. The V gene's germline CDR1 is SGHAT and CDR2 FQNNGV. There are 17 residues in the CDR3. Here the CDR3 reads CASSLWGTGREGSEQYF. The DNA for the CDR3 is TGTGCCAGCAGCTTATGGGGCACCGGCAGGGAGGGGTCCGAGCAGTACTTC.

CDR3 DNA: TGCGCCAGCAGCTTGGGGGACAGGGTTCAGAACACTGAAGCTTTCTTT. Protein sequence: CASSLGDRVQNTEAFF. V is TRBV5-1 and J is TRBJ1-1; TRBD1 agrees at 9 bases. Germline V gene sequence: CDR1 SGHRS, CDR2 YFSETQ. This CDR3 spans 16 amino acids. J gave up 1 base and V 0 bases, and 4 bases lay outside the gene matches.

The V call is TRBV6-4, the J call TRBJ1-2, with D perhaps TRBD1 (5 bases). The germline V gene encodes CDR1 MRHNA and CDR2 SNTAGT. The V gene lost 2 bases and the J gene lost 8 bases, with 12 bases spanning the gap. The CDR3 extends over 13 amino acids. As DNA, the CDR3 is TGTGCCAGCAGTGACGGGCAGGGCCTCGGCTACACCTTC. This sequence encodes CASSDGQGLGYTF.

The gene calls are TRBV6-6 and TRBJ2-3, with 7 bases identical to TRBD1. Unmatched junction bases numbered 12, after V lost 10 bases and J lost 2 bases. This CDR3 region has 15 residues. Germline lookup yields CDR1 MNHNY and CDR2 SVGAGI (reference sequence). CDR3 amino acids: CAIKLPGQITDTQYF. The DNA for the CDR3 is TGTGCCATCAAATTACCGGGACAGATCACAGATACGCAGTATTTT.

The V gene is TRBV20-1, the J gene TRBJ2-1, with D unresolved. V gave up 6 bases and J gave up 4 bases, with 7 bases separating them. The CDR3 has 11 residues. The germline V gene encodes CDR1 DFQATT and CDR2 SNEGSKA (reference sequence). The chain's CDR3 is CSADGYNEQFF. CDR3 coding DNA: TGCAGTGCCGACGGGTACAATGAGCAGTTCTTC.

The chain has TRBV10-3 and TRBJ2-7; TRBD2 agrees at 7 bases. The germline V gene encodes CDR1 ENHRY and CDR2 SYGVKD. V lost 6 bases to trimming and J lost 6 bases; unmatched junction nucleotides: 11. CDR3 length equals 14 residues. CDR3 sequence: CAIRGGTEATEQYF. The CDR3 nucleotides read TGTGCCATCAGGGGGGGGACTGAAGCGACCGAGCAGTACTTC.

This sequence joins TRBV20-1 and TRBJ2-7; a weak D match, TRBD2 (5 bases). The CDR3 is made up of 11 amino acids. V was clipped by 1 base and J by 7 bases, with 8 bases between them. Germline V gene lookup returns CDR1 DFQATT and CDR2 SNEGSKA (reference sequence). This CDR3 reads CSARGGREQYF. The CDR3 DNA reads TGCAGTGCTAGAGGAGGGCGAGAGCAGTACTTC.